This T cell receptor beta chain comes out of a study of spatial heterogeneity in lung cancer. Study background: Within tumor regions, the number of TCR transcripts tracked closely with a T cell module score obtained from matched bulk RNA-seq.

TCRdb independently ran MiXCR on the 5' RACE reads; one entry per CDR3 protein. The sample contains 10,000 or so distinct CDR3 sequences, around 10% of which appear only once. Time point given: sample taken at primary tumor resection. The donor population consisted of 72 patients with untreated, early-stage non-small cell lung cancer. Sequencing of whole RNA from tumor, nontumor lung or frozen PBMC involved no sorting. In this sample, this clonotype turned up many times. The antigen remains unidentified. Study findings and constraints: Sequencing reached an estimated coverage of tumor T cells that was only about 7% for alpha chains and roughly 13% for beta chains. Tumors with more nonsynonymous mutations had more expanded intratumoral alpha and beta TCRs.

CDR1 is SGHVS, CDR2 FQNEAQ, per germline. Trimming at V came to 5 bases and at J to 5 bases, leaving 5 bases not matched to a gene. CDR3 size: 13 residues. The source is a male donor with early-stage non-small cell lung cancer. The sample here was lung tumor tissue, taken at surgery. The chain combines TRBV7-8 with TRBJ2-5, with 7 bases fitting TRBD2. The CDR3 DNA reads TGTGCCAGCAGCCCCCAGGGAGGGGAGACCCAGTACTTC. As protein: CASSPQGGETQYF.